One TCR beta chain is described in this entry. Its specificity is unknown. This sample was included in a study of Graves' ophthalmopathy and Graves' hyperthyroidism. General study results and limits: Blood also held most thyroid clonotypes expanded above 0.001 frequency.

This CDR3 is 17 amino acids long. Trimming left V 0 bases short and J 2 bases short, with 16 bases between. In germline, CDR1 is MGHRA, CDR2 YSYEKL. The study amplified TCR beta CDR3 regions using RNA transcripts. Scientists carried out first-round RT-PCR using HTBI primers and then a second-round multiplex PCR. Via MiXCR, TCRdb re-called the multiplex PCR reads, giving one row per CDR3 protein. The sample consists of about 480,000 distinct CDR3 sequences, roughly an eighth of them appearing once. This sequence joins TRBV4-1 and TRBJ2-5, with D hard to call. The source is a woman aged 30 to 39 with Graves' ophthalmopathy. The sample comprised blood. CDR3 region: CASSQDRIWAAQETQYF. The DNA for the CDR3 is TGCGCCAGCAGCCAAGATCGAATTTGGGCAGCTCAAGAGACCCAGTACTTC.